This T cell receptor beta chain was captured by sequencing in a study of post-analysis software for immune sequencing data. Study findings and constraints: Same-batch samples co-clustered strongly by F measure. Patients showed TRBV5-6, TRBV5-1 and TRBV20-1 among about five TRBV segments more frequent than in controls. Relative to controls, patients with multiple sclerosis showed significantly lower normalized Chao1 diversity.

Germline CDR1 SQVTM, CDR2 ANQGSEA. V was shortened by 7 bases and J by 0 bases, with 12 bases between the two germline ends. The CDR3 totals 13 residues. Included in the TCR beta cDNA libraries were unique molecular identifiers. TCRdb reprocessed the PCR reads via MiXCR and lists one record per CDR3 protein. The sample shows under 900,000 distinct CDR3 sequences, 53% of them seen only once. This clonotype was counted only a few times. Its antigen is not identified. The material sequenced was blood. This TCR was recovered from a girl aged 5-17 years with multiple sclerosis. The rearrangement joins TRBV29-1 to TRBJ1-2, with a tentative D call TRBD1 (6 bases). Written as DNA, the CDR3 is TGCAGCGGCGGGACACCAGCTAACTATGGCTACACCTTC. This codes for CSGGTPANYGYTF.